The 4 T cell receptor beta chains below all came from one sample that was sequenced in a study of OX40 agonist ivuxolimab in advanced cancers. Here immunoSEQ multiplex PCR was the method, and the copy in TCRdb shows in-frame clones only, minus some. This table holds fewer than 45,000 clones, approximately 88% found once. The material was CD4+ or CD8+ T cells sorted from blood, obtained in a trial of the OX40 agonist ivuxolimab. These TCRs come from an adult with an advanced solid tumor such as melanoma, head and neck, liver or kidney cancer.

The V call is TRBV29-1, the J call TRBJ2-1; 9 nucleotides agree with TRBD1. The CDR3 contains 14 residues. J was trimmed by 6 bases and V by 5 bases; bases with no gene match: 8. Per germline, CDR1 SQVTM and CDR2 ANQGSEA. The CDR3, as DNA: TGCAGCGTTCTAGTCGGGACAGGGATCAATGAGCAGTTCTTC. It specifies CSVLVGTGINEQFF.

The genes are TRBV19 and TRBJ1-1; no firm D call. From germline, CDR1 is LNHDA and CDR2 SQIVND (reference sequence). V was trimmed by 3 bases and J by 1 base, leaving 6 bases between them. There are 13 residues in the CDR3. The CDR3 here is CASSIWPNTEAFF. CDR3 coding DNA: TGTGCCAGTAGTATTTGGCCGAACACTGAAGCTTTCTTT.

V and J are TRBV27 and TRBJ2-1, with D hard to call. This CDR3 contains 14 residues. V dropped 7 bases and J dropped 2 bases, with 12 bases sitting between them. In germline, CDR1 is MNHEY, CDR2 SMNVEV (reference sequence). Here the CDR3 DNA reads TGTGCCAGCACTACGACTGCGGCCTACAATGAGCAGTTCTTC. It specifies CASTTTAAYNEQFF.

The rearrangement joins TRBV6-5 to TRBJ1-2; 7 nucleotides line up with TRBD1. Unmatched junction bases numbered 3, after V lost 2 bases and J lost 6 bases. The CDR3 consists of 13 residues. CDR1 and CDR2 from the germline V gene are MNHEY and SVGAGI. Here the CDR3 reads CASSYTGAHGYTF. The CDR3 DNA is TGTGCCAGCAGTTACACAGGGGCCCATGGCTACACCTTC.